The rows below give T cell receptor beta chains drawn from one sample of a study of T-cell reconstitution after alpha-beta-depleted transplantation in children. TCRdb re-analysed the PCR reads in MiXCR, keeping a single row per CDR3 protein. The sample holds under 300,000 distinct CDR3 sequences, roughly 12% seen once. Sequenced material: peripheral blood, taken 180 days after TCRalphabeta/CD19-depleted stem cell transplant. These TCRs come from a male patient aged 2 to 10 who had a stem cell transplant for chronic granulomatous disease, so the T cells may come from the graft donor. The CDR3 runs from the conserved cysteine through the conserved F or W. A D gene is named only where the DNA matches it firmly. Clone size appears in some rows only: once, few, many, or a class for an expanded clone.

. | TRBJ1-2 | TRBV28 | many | TGTGCCAGCAGTTTAAGGACTCACGGCTACACCTTC | CASSLRTHGYTF
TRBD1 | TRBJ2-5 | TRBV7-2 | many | TGTGCCAGCAGCTTAGGAATACCGGGACAGGGGGCGGAGACCCAGTACTTC | CASSLGIPGQGAETQYF
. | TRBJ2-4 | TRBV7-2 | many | TGTGCCAGCAGCTATGAGGTGGGGGCTGGGGGCATTCAGTACTTC | CASSYEVGAGGIQYF
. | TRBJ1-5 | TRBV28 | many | TGTGCCAGCAGTTTATTGATACCTAATCAGCCCCAGCATTTT | CASSLLIPNQPQHF
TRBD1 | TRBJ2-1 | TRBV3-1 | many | TGTGCCAGCAGCACCCACAGGGGGCTGACCTACAATGAGCAGTTCTTC | CASSTHRGLTYNEQFF
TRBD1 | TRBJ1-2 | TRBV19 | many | TGTGCCAGTAGTCTTCGGACAGGGACGGGCTATGGCTACACCTTC | CASSLRTGTGYGYTF
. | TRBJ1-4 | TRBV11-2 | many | TGTGCCAGCAGACGGGGGGTGAGCACTAATGAAAAACTGTTTTTT | CASRRGVSTNEKLFF
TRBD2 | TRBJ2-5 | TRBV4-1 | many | TGCGCCAGCAGCCTCCTACCCGGGGAGGGAGAGACCCAGTACTTC | CASSLLPGEGETQYF
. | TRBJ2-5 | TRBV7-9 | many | TGTGCCAGCAGCACCCGGGCCCCACAAGAGACCCAGTACTTC | CASSTRAPQETQYF
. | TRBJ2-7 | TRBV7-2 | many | TGTGCCAGCAGCACCCGAGGGTTCTCCTACGAGCAGTACTTC | CASSTRGFSYEQYF
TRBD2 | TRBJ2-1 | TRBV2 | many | TGTGCCAGCATTGGGACTAGCCCTCGTTCGCGGGGTGAGCAGTTCTTC | CASIGTSPRSRGEQFF
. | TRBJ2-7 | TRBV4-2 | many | TGTGCCAGCAGCCAGGACTATTTATACTACGAGCAGTACTTC | CASSQDYLYYEQYF
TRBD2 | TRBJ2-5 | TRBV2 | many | TGTGCCAGCAGTGATCGACTAGCGGGGGAGGTCACCCAAGAGACCCAGTACTTC | CASSDRLAGEVTQETQYF
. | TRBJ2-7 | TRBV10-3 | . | TGTGCCATCAGCGAACAGGGGGGGTACGAGCAGTACTTC | CAISEQGGYEQYF
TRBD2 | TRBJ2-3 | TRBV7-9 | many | TGTGCCAGCAGCTACTCGGGGACTAGCGGGAGCTATACGCAGTATTTT | CASSYSGTSGSYTQYF
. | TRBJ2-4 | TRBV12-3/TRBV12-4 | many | TGTGCCAGCAGTTTGACCGGTGTAGCCAAAAACATTCAGTACTTC | CASSLTGVAKNIQYF
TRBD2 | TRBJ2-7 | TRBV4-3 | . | TGCGCCAGCAGCCAAGATGCTGGGGGACTACCCTACGAGCAGTACTTC | CASSQDAGGLPYEQYF
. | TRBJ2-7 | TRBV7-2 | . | TGTGCCAGCAGCTTAGGGGGCCAGGCCTACGAGCAGTACTTC | CASSLGGQAYEQYF
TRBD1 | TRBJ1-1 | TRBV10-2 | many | TGCGCCAGCACGGGACAGTACACTGAAGCTTTCTTT | CASTGQYTEAFF
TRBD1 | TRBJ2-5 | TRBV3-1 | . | TGTGCCAGCAGCCAACGGACAGGGAAAGAGACCCAGTACTTC | CASSQRTGKETQYF
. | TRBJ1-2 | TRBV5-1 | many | TGCGCCAGCAGCTTGGTAGGGGGGCGCGACTATGGCTACACCTTC | CASSLVGGRDYGYTF
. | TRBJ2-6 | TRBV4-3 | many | TGCGCCAGCAGCCAAGATGGGACATCTGGGGCCAACGTCCTGACTTTC | CASSQDGTSGANVLTF
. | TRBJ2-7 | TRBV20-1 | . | TGCAGCTTCGGGGCGAGCTCCTACGAGCAGTACTTC | CSFGASSYEQYF
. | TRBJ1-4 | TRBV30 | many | TGTGCCTGGGAATGGAAAAGGGGAGCTAATGAAAAACTGTTTTTT | CAWEWKRGANEKLFF
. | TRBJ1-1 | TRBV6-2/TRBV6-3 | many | TGTGCCAGCAAGGTGGGGTTGACTGAAGCTTTCTTT | CASKVGLTEAFF
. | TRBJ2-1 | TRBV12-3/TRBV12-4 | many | TGTGCCAGCAGTTTTACACTTAATAATGAGCAGTTCTTC | CASSFTLNNEQFF
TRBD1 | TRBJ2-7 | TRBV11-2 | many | TGTGCCAGCAGCTTAGTGGACAGGGCCTCCTACGAGCAGTACTTC | CASSLVDRASYEQYF
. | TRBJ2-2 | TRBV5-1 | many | TGCGCCAGCAGCCTCGGGAGCAGCGCATACACCGGGGAGCTGTTTTTT | CASSLGSSAYTGELFF
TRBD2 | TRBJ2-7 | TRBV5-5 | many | TGTGCCAGCAGCTTGGTCACGGGACTACTAACCTACGAGCAGTACTTC | CASSLVTGLLTYEQYF
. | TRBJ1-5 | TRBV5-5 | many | TGTGCCAGCAGCTTGGTTGTGGTGTCGAGCAATCAGCCCCAGCATTTT | CASSLVVVSSNQPQHF
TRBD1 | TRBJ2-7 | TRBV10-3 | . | TGTGCCATCAGTGGGACAGGGAGATCCTACGAGCAGTACTTC | CAISGTGRSYEQYF
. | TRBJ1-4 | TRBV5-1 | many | TGCGCCAGCAGCCGTCTGCAGGGAATGAATGAAAAACTGTTTTTT | CASSRLQGMNEKLFF
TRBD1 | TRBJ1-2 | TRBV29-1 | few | TGCAGCGTTGAAGATAAGAGGGGCGACAGGGGGTTGTATGGCTATGGCTACACCTTC | CSVEDKRGDRGLYGYGYTF
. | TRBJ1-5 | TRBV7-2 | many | TGTGCCAGCAGCAAACCGGGACCGCGCAATCAGCCCCAGCATTTT | CASSKPGPRNQPQHF
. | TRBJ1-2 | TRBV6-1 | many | TGTGCCAGCTCAACCGGATCGGGCGATGGCTACACCTTC | CASSTGSGDGYTF
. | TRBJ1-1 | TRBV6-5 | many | TGTGCCAGCAGTTACTCCTTCGGGACAACCGAAGCTTTCTTT | CASSYSFGTTEAFF
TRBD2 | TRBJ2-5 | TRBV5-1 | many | TGCGCCAGCAGCTACCCGGGACTAGCGGGAGAGACCCAGTACTTC | CASSYPGLAGETQYF
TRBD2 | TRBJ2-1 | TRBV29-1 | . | TGCAGCGTTGTTCCAGCGGGGGAACTTGGGAATGAGCAGTTCTTC | CSVVPAGELGNEQFF
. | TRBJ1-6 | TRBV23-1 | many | TGCGCCAGCCAGGGAGGATCACCCCTCCACTTT | CASQGGSPLHF
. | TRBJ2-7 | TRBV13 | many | TGTGCCAGCAGCTGGTTCGGGGGCGAGCAGTACTTC | CASSWFGGEQYF
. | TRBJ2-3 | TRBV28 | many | TGTGCCAGCAGCCTACCAACAGGGTGGGCAGATACGCAGTATTTT | CASSLPTGWADTQYF
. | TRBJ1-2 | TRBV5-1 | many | TGCGCCAGCAGCTTGGGGGATGTGAGCTATGGCTACACCTTC | CASSLGDVSYGYTF
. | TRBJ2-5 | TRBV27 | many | TGTGCCAGCAGTTGGACTCGACAAGAGACCCAGTACTTC | CASSWTRQETQYF
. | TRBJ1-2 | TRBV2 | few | TGTGCCAGCAGTCTCCCTGGGGTCGGCTATGGCTACACCTTC | CASSLPGVGYGYTF
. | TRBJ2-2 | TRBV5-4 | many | TGTGCCAGCAGCTTGAGAAGGGCAGACACCGGGGAGCTGTTTTTT | CASSLRRADTGELFF
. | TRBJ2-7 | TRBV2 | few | TGTGCCAGCAGTTGGGAGCGGATACAGGGACGAATCTCCTACGAGCAGTACTTC | CASSWERIQGRISYEQYF
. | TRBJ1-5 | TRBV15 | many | TGTGCCACCAGCAGAGTAGGCGGCAGCAATCAGCCCCAGCATTTT | CATSRVGGSNQPQHF
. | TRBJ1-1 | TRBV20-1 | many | TGCACCATGGGGGGGAACACTGAAGCTTTCTTT | CTMGGNTEAFF
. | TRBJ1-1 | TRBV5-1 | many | TGCGCCAGCAGCCCGGGGGGAAGCACTGAAGCTTTCTTT | CASSPGGSTEAFF
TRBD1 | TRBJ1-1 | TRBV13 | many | TGTGCCAGCAGCTTGACATCAGGGGGCACTGAAGCTTTCTTT | CASSLTSGGTEAFF
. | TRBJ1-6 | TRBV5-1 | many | TGCGCCAGCAGCTTGGGGTTGAATTCACCCCTCCACTTT | CASSLGLNSPLHF
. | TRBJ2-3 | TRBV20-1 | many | TGCAGTGCGCCCACAGATACGCAGTATTTT | CSAPTDTQYF
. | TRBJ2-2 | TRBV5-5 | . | TGTGCCAGCATCCCCGGGACGAACACCGGGGAGCTGTTTTTT | CASIPGTNTGELFF
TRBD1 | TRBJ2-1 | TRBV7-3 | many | TGTGCCAGCAGCTTAAGGCCAGGGGGTGAGCAGTTCTTC | CASSLRPGGEQFF
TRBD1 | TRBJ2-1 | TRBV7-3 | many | TGTGCCAGCAGCACCGGGACAGGGGGAGGAAATGAGCAGTTCTTC | CASSTGTGGGNEQFF
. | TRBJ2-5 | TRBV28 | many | TGTGCCAGCAGTTTAGGGCAGCACCACCAAGAGACCCAGTACTTC | CASSLGQHHQETQYF
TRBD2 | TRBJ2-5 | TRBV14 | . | TGTGCCAGCAGCCAAGGCGGGAGGCCAACACAAGAGACCCAGTACTTC | CASSQGGRPTQETQYF
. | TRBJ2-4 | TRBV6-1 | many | TGTGCCAGCAGAGACTTAGCCAAAAACATTCAGTACTTC | CASRDLAKNIQYF